The rows below give T cell receptor beta chains drawn from one sample of a study of early T cells in non-severe SARS-CoV-2 infection. Each CDR3 protein gets one entry after TCRdb re-called the 5' RACE reads with MiXCR. The table lists almost 65,000 distinct CDR3 sequences, 4.9% of them singletons. Sample: whole blood. The receptors come from an adult who was a healthcare worker with PCR-confirmed SARS-CoV-2 infection or an uninfected control (not recorded which). CDR3s include the opening cysteine and the closing phenylalanine or tryptophan. A D gene is named only where the DNA matches it firmly. The size of a clone is reported for some rows only, either as once, few or many, or as a class for expanded clones.

size	V	J	D	DNA	CDR3
few	TRBV29-1	TRBJ2-2	.	TGCAGCGTTGAAGACGGAGACACCTACACCGGGGAGCTGTTTTTT	CSVEDGDTYTGELFF
many	TRBV9	TRBJ1-1	TRBD1	TGTGCCAGCAGCGAAGGACAGGGGGCAAACACTGAAGCTTTCTTT	CASSEGQGANTEAFF
many	TRBV10-1	TRBJ1-1	.	TGCGCCAGCAGTGAGACGCGAGGGGGACGAGCTTTCTTT	CASSETRGGRAFF
many	TRBV2	TRBJ1-6	.	TGTGCCAGCAGTGGAGGGGCTCCCCTCCACTTT	CASSGGAPLHF
many	TRBV15	TRBJ2-4	TRBD2	TGTGCCACCAGCAGAGATAGCGGGAGGTTCCAAAACATTCAGTACTTC	CATSRDSGRFQNIQYF
few	TRBV7-9	TRBJ2-2	TRBD2	TGTGCCATCTCCCAGTGGACTAGCGGGAACACCGGGGAGCTGTTTTTT	CAISQWTSGNTGELFF
.	TRBV5-4	TRBJ2-6	.	TGTGCCAGCAGCTCCCCCGACGGAGCTGGAGGGGCCAACGTCCTGACTTTC	CASSSPDGAGGANVLTF
few	TRBV29-1	TRBJ1-1	.	TGCAGCGTTGTGAGACAGCCGAACACTGAAGCTTTCTTT	CSVVRQPNTEAFF
many	TRBV29-1	TRBJ2-5	.	TGCAGCGGAGAATGGAACCAAGAGACCCAGTACTTC	CSGEWNQETQYF
few	TRBV20-1	TRBJ2-3	TRBD2	TGCAGTGCCGGGCCGGGACTAGCGGGAGCAACAGATACGCAGTATTTT	CSAGPGLAGATDTQYF
many	TRBV19	TRBJ2-5	TRBD1	TGTGCCAGTAGAAGGGGGCAAGAAGAGACCCAGTACTTC	CASRRGQEETQYF
many	TRBV13	TRBJ2-1	TRBD2	TGTGCCAGCAGCCTCCCCCGGGAGGGATACAATGAGCAGTTCTTC	CASSLPREGYNEQFF
many	TRBV7-8	TRBJ1-5	.	TGTGCCAGCAGCTTGTCGGTAGACAATCAGCCCCAGCATTTT	CASSLSVDNQPQHF
.	TRBV6-2/TRBV6-3	TRBJ2-1	TRBD2	TGTGCCAGCAGCAAGGGACTAGCGGGAGGAAATAATGAGCAGTTCTTC	CASSKGLAGGNNEQFF
many	TRBV9	TRBJ1-1	.	TGTGCCAGCAGCCCCCAACACGGGGGCCCTGAAGCTTTCTTT	CASSPQHGGPEAFF
many	TRBV7-9	TRBJ2-2	.	TGTGCCAGCACCGAGAACACCGGGGAGCTGTTTTTT	CASTENTGELFF
.	TRBV2	TRBJ2-3	.	TGTGCCAGCAGTGTACAGGTGGATACGCAGTATTTT	CASSVQVDTQYF
many	TRBV5-5	TRBJ1-4	.	TGTGCCAGCAGCTTGTTGACTACAGTGGGAAATGAAAAACTGTTTTTT	CASSLLTTVGNEKLFF